The rows below give T cell receptor beta chains drawn from one sample of a study of beta chain features in type 1 diabetes. This table comes from immunoSEQ multiplex PCR, and its TCRdb copy is limited to in-frame clones, with some not included. Here the sample spans around 430,000 clones, approximately 28% being singletons. The sample taken for sequencing was naive CD4+ T cells from blood. These receptor sequences come from a man younger than 35 in good health. Each CDR3 is given with its conserved first and last residue. A D gene is named only where the DNA matches it firmly. Where a row states a size, it is once, few, many or the class of an expanded clone; other rows omit it.

V,J,D,size,DNA,CDR3
TRBV5-4,TRBJ2-7,.,.,TGTGCCAGCAGCCCAGGGGGAGCGGGATTCCCCTACGAGCAGTACTTC,CASSPGGAGFPYEQYF
TRBV30,TRBJ1-1,TRBD1,few,TGTGCCTCTGACAGGGCGAACACTGAAGCTTTCTTT,CASDRANTEAFF
TRBV4-1,TRBJ2-7,.,.,TGCGCCAGCAGCCAAGATCCCTTCCGGGTCGACTACGAGCAGTACTTC,CASSQDPFRVDYEQYF
TRBV18,TRBJ2-1,TRBD2,few,TGTGCCAGCTCACCTGGAACTAGCGGGAGTAGAGATGAGCAGTTCTTC,CASSPGTSGSRDEQFF
TRBV15,TRBJ2-5,TRBD1,few,TGTGCCACCAGCAGAGATGCATGGGACAGGGGAGAGACCCAGTACTTC,CATSRDAWDRGETQYF
TRBV5-1,TRBJ2-1,.,.,TGCGCCAGCAGCTTGGATCCGGGATCCTACAATGAGCAGTTCTTC,CASSLDPGSYNEQFF
TRBV15,TRBJ1-1,.,.,TGTGCCACCAGCAGAGATTCCCGAAGGACTGAAGCTTTCTTT,CATSRDSRRTEAFF
TRBV19,TRBJ1-5,.,.,TGTGCCAGCCCTGAGACAGGAAATCAGCCCCAGCATTTT,CASPETGNQPQHF
TRBV7-9,TRBJ1-4,.,.,TGTGCCAGCAGCGCCTGGACAACGAGTAATGAAAAACTGTTTTTT,CASSAWTTSNEKLFF
TRBV29-1,TRBJ1-4,TRBD1,.,TGCAGCGTCGGGACAGTAACTAATGAAAAACTGTTTTTT,CSVGTVTNEKLFF
TRBV25-1,TRBJ2-5,TRBD2,.,TGTGCCAGCAGTGAATTCGCGGGAGTAGCAGAGACCCAGTACTTC,CASSEFAGVAETQYF
TRBV14,TRBJ2-1,.,.,TGTGCCAGCAGCCACAGGCCTCAACTTGGTCGGCCCAATGAGCAGTTCTTC,CASSHRPQLGRPNEQFF
TRBV29-1,TRBJ2-3,.,few,TGCAGCGTTGCCGACTTCACAGATACGCAGTATTTT,CSVADFTDTQYF
TRBV5-1,TRBJ2-3,.,.,TGCGCCAGCAGCGCCTCCACCCGAGGGGGCACAGATACGCAGTATTTT,CASSASTRGGTDTQYF
TRBV28,TRBJ2-5,TRBD1,.,TGTGCCAGCAGTTTGTTAGGGACAGATCAAGAGACCCAGTACTTC,CASSLLGTDQETQYF
TRBV9,TRBJ2-1,TRBD2,few,TGTGCCAGCAGCGTAGATTCACCCACTAGCGGGAGGGCCTATGAGCAGTTCTTC,CASSVDSPTSGRAYEQFF
TRBV30,TRBJ2-2,TRBD1,.,TGTGCCTGCCCCGACAGGGGGAACACCGGGGAGCTGTTTTTT,CACPDRGNTGELFF
TRBV7-9,TRBJ2-3,.,.,TGTGCCAGCAGCTCCCGAGGTGGGGATACGCAGTATTTT,CASSSRGGDTQYF
TRBV18,TRBJ2-1,TRBD1,.,TGTGCCAGCTCATTTGACAGGGGAAATGAGCAGTTCTTC,CASSFDRGNEQFF
TRBV7-2,TRBJ2-2,TRBD2,.,TGTGCCAGCAGCTTAGTTTATAGCGGGAGAGGCGTCGGGGAGCTGTTTTTT,CASSLVYSGRGVGELFF
TRBV5-1,TRBJ2-1,.,few,TGCGCCAGCCGGGACTCCCACTCCTACAATGAGCAGTTCTTC,CASRDSHSYNEQFF